These 28 T cell receptor beta chains were all obtained from the same sample, sequenced in a study of CD8 T cells in Susac syndrome. RNA was extracted with the RNeasy kit, and a quantity of about 0.45 to 1 ug was reverse transcribed using random hexamers. TCRdb re-called the immunoSEQ multiplex PCR reads through MiXCR, storing one row per CDR3 protein. This table has over 150,000 distinct CDR3 sequences, about 95% appearing once. Input material: CD4+ T cells from PBMCs. The receptor source for this set is a human donor with Susac syndrome.

This chain connects TRBV14 to TRBJ2-1; maybe TRBD2 (6 bases). CDR3 length: 14 amino acids. The V end was cut by 1 base, the J end by 2 bases, with 6 bases between. Germline CDR1 reads SGHDN; CDR2 reads FVKESK. The CDR3 nucleotides are TGTGCCAGCAGCCAAGCGGGGGCCTACAATGAGCAGTTCTTC. Translated, it gives CASSQAGAYNEQFF.

The chain recombines TRBV12-3 or TRBV12-4 with TRBJ2-3; tentative D call: TRBD2 (5 bases). The V end was cut by 2 bases, the J end by 1 base, with 13 bases between. The CDR3 sequence is 16 residues long. In DNA, the CDR3 is TGTGCCAGCAGTTTAATCCGCGGGTCCCGCACAGATACGCAGTATTTT. Its protein product is CASSLIRGSRTDTQYF.

CDR3 sequence (DNA): TGTGCCAGCAGCCCCCTCCCTGGACAGAAGAACACTGAAGCTTTCTTT. Its translation: CASSPLPGQKNTEAFF. V is TRBV9 and J is TRBJ1-1, with a tentative D call TRBD1 (6 bases). Trimming cost V 4 bases and J 1 base, with 17 bases left between them. The CDR3 loop spans 16 amino acids. The germline V gene has CDR1 SGDLS and CDR2 YYNGEE. The variable domain in full, completed from reference TRBV9 and TRBJ1-1, reads DSGVTQTPKHLITATGQRVTLRCSPRSGDLSVYWYQQSLDQGLQFLIQYYNGEERAKGNILERFSAQQFPDLHSELNLSSLELGDSALYFCASSPLPGQKNTEAFFGQGTRLTVV.

This clonotype has just one count. The V call is TRBV5-1, the J call TRBJ2-5; TRBD1 aligns across 8 bases. Germline V gives CDR1 SGHRS, CDR2 YFSETQ. This CDR3 contains 17 residues. After removal of 2 bases from V and 2 bases from J, the junction contained 11 bases not matched to a gene. Here the CDR3 reads CASSFWTGQVFQETQYF. The CDR3 DNA is TGCGCCAGCAGCTTCTGGACGGGACAGGTCTTTCAAGAGACCCAGTACTTC.

The chain uses TRBV20-1 and TRBJ1-1, with 10 bases lining up with TRBD1. Unmatched junction bases numbered 11, after V lost 0 bases and J lost 10 bases. The CDR3 has 15 residues. The germline gives CDR1 DFQATT, CDR2 SNEGSKA (reference sequence). The CDR3 DNA reads as TGCAGTGCTAGAGAGGCCACGGGACAGGGGATTACAGCTTTCTTT. Protein product: CSAREATGQGITAFF.

The J gene is TRBJ1-1, the V gene TRBV2; D is undetermined. This CDR3 has 13 residues. Germline CDR1 is SNHLY and CDR2 is FYNNEI. Trimming removed 1 base from V and 2 bases from J, with 5 bases in between. The CDR3 sequence is CASSEGHNTEAFF. Written as DNA, the CDR3 is TGTGCCAGCAGTGAAGGGCACAACACTGAAGCTTTCTTT.

The V and J genes are TRBV20-1 and TRBJ1-1; D not certain. The CDR3 is 11 residues long. CDR1 and CDR2 (germline): DFQATT, SNEGSKA (reference sequence). The V end was cut by 4 bases, the J end by 8 bases, with 11 bases between. This CDR3 is CSAKARREAFF. The CDR3 nucleotides read TGCAGTGCTAAAGCCCGACGGGAAGCTTTCTTT.

The rearrangement uses TRBV2 and TRBJ2-3; the D is unclear. Germline assignment: CDR1 SNHLY and CDR2 FYNNEI. Trimming removed 3 bases from V and 1 base from J, with 8 bases in between. The length of the CDR3 is 14 residues. Here the CDR3 reads CASSESARTDTQYF. The DNA of the CDR3 is TGTGCCAGCAGTGAGAGCGCCCGCACAGATACGCAGTATTTT.

The V call is TRBV20-1, the J call TRBJ1-2, with a tentative D call TRBD1 (6 bases). The germline V gene has CDR1 DFQATT and CDR2 SNEGSKA (reference sequence). This CDR3 is 14 amino acids long. V lost 2 bases and J 3 bases, leaving 13 bases between the germline ends. The CDR3 nucleotides are TGCAGTGCTAGACCCCCGGGGGCTTACTATGGCTACACCTTC. It encodes CSARPPGAYYGYTF.

V usage is TRBV7-9 and J usage is TRBJ2-1, with D perhaps TRBD2 (6 bases). The CDR3 runs to 15 residues. V lost 5 bases, J lost 1 base, and 12 bases lay in between. Germline V gene data show CDR1 as SEHNR and CDR2 as FQNEAQ (reference sequence). The CDR3 region is CASSLSGYSYNEQFF. In DNA, the CDR3 is TGTGCCAGCAGCCTTAGCGGCTATTCCTACAATGAGCAGTTCTTC.

The chain recombines TRBV20-1 with TRBJ2-1; D call uncertain. This CDR3 region has 14 residues. The ends were cut back, 6 bases at V and 0 bases at J, with 12 bases in the middle. CDR1 and CDR2 (germline): DFQATT, SNEGSKA (reference sequence). The CDR3 reads CSAVKGGSYNEQFF. The CDR3 DNA is TGCAGTGCCGTCAAGGGCGGCTCCTACAATGAGCAGTTCTTC.

V gene TRBV2 combines with J gene TRBJ2-1, with D possibly TRBD2 on 6 matching bases. With 11 bases removed from V and 9 bases from J, the gap between germline ends came to 23 bases. Per the germline V gene, CDR1 is SNHLY and CDR2 is FYNNEI. The CDR3 contains 14 residues. The CDR3 DNA is TGTGCCGGGGGTAGGACTACCCTAGCAGCTGAGCAGTTCTTC. This encodes CAGGRTTLAAEQFF.

The chain employs TRBV29-1 and TRBJ1-2; D gene unclear. There are 12 residues in the CDR3. Per germline, CDR1 SQVTM and CDR2 ANQGSEA. The germline V and J ends were trimmed by 4 bases and 3 bases, with 9 bases remaining between them. The CDR3 region is CSVVGLDYGYTF. The CDR3 nucleotides read TGCAGCGTTGTAGGGTTGGACTATGGCTACACCTTC.

The table lists this clonotype with a count of one. V usage is TRBV7-8 and J usage is TRBJ2-1; D ambiguous. Trimming pared 5 bases from V and 10 bases from J, leaving 12 bases between. The CDR3 extends over 12 amino acids. Per the germline V gene, CDR1 is SGHVS and CDR2 is FQNEAQ. The CDR3 sequence: CASSRYSGEQFF. CDR3 sequence (DNA): TGTGCCAGCAGCCGTTACTCAGGAGAGCAGTTCTTC.

The chain carries TRBV9 and TRBJ2-1, with D hard to call. CDR1 SGDLS and CDR2 YYNGEE come from the germline V gene. This CDR3 comprises 13 residues. Deletions cut 0 bases from V and 10 bases from J, with 11 bases between. The CDR3 region has the DNA TGTGCCAGCAGCGTAGTTGCTAGTAACGAGCAGTTCTTC. Its protein product is CASSVVASNEQFF.

The CDR3 loop is CASSSQGPSYEQYF. DNA for the CDR3: TGTGCCAGCAGTTCCCAGGGGCCCTCCTACGAGCAGTACTTC. The chain employs TRBV12-3 or TRBV12-4 and TRBJ2-7, with D possibly matching TRBD1 (6 bases). Trimming pared 4 bases from V and 0 bases from J, leaving 10 bases between. This CDR3 is built from 14 residues.

This rearrangement joins TRBV28 to TRBJ2-7; D might be TRBD2 (6 bases). Germline CDR1 and CDR2: MDHEN and SYDVKM. The CDR3 runs to 14 residues. Trimming took off 7 bases at V and 3 bases at J, with 16 bases between the two ends. CDR3 DNA: TGTGCCAGCATTCGGACACGGACTAACTACGAGCAGTACTTC. It is translated as CASIRTRTNYEQYF.

This chain joins TRBV7-9 and TRBJ2-1, with D perhaps matching TRBD1 (5 bases). CDR1 and CDR2 (germline): SEHNR, FQNEAQ (reference sequence). V gave up 4 bases and J gave up 9 bases, with 16 bases separating them. The CDR3 is 14 amino acids. CDR3 amino acids: CASSSLNRIGEQFF. DNA of the CDR3: TGTGCCAGCAGCTCACTCAACAGGATTGGTGAGCAGTTCTTC.

A word on this clonotype: Sequence at one end of the junction differs from germline and may be a read error. This chain uses TRBV7-7 with TRBJ1-6; 7 bases fit TRBD1. There are 13 residues in the CDR3. Germline V gives CDR1 SSHAT, CDR2 FNYEAQ (reference sequence). In nucleotides, the CDR3 is TGTGCTAGCAGTAGTACACAGGGGTCCCCCCTCCACTTT. Its translation: CASSSTQGSPLHF.

This clonotype was seen a handful of times. The chain recombines TRBV14 with TRBJ2-6; D call uncertain. V was shortened by 4 bases and J by 1 base, with 2 bases between the two germline ends. Germline CDR1 SGHDN, CDR2 FVKESK. The CDR3 has 13 residues. CDR3 in amino acids: CASSRSGANVLTF. The CDR3 DNA follows: TGTGCCAGCAGCCGGTCTGGGGCCAACGTCCTGACTTTC.

J is TRBJ2-2 and V is TRBV18; the D is unclear. Trimming shortened V by 4 bases and J by 7 bases, and 13 bases separated the two germline ends. The CDR3 loop spans 14 amino acids. Germline assignment: CDR1 KGHSH and CDR2 LQKENI. DNA for the CDR3: TGTGCCAGCTCACGGAACTCACAAAGCGGGGAGCTGTTTTTT. It codes for CASSRNSQSGELFF.

The gene calls are TRBV4-3 and TRBJ2-1; D unclear. Germline V gene sequence: CDR1 LGHNA, CDR2 YSLEER. The CDR3 covers 13 residues. V lost 4 bases and J 7 bases, leaving 11 bases between the germline ends. This CDR3 reads CASSPGRANEQFF. In nucleotides, the CDR3 is TGCGCCAGCAGCCCAGGCCGCGCAAATGAGCAGTTCTTC.

The rearrangement joins TRBV7-3 to TRBJ2-1; 7 bases line up with TRBD2. Germline V gene lookup returns CDR1 SGHTA and CDR2 FQGTGA. This CDR3 region has 16 residues. The J segment lost 5 bases and the V segment lost 4 bases, leaving 11 bases of the junction unmatched. The CDR3 region has the DNA TGTGCCAGCAGCTCGCCTTTGGGGGGGTTTAACAATGAGCAGTTCTTC. Translating gives CASSSPLGGFNNEQFF.

This clonotype was found once. The CDR3: CASSQTLEETQYF. The CDR3 nucleotides read TGTGCCAGCAGCCAAACACTCGAAGAGACCCAGTACTTC. The rearrangement joins TRBV3-1 to TRBJ2-5; no definite D call. V was cut by 2 bases and J by 3 bases, with 7 bases left in between. This CDR3 contains 13 residues. The germline CDR1 and CDR2 sequences are LGHDT and YNNKEL (reference sequence).

The chain recombines TRBV7-3 with TRBJ1-1; D may be TRBD1 (6 bases). V lost 5 bases, J lost 5 bases, and 15 bases lay in between. This CDR3 region has 14 residues. Germline assignment: CDR1 SGHTA and CDR2 FQGTGA. Here the CDR3 reads CASSGCYRATEAFF. The CDR3 DNA sequence: TGTGCCAGCAGCGGCTGCTACAGGGCGACTGAAGCTTTCTTT.

This chain joins TRBV6-1 and TRBJ1-6, with 8 bases fitting TRBD1. Trimming cost V 11 bases and J 10 bases; bases outside gene matches: 10. The CDR3 has 13 residues. Germline values: CDR1 MNHNS, CDR2 SASEGT. The CDR3 coding sequence is TGTGCCCATCGACAGGGGAGGACCTCACCCCTCCACTTT. Its protein is CAHRQGRTSPLHF.

V gene TRBV28 combines with J gene TRBJ2-1; D uncertain. Germline CDR1 and CDR2: MDHEN and SYDVKM. There are 13 residues in the CDR3. Trimming removed 4 bases at V and 4 bases at J, with 8 bases between. CDR3 protein: CASSSQPYNEQFF. The CDR3 bases are TGTGCCAGCAGTTCCCAGCCATACAATGAGCAGTTCTTC.

The rearrangement links TRBV19 to TRBJ2-7, with 8 positions matching TRBD1. CDR1 and CDR2 (germline): LNHDA, SQIVND (reference sequence). This CDR3 has 16 amino acids. The V and J ends lost 1 base and 5 bases, in that order; junction bases with no gene match: 10. The CDR3 loop is CASSIGGRGRRDEQYF. CDR3 sequence (DNA): TGTGCCAGTAGTATAGGCGGCAGGGGGCGTCGGGACGAGCAGTACTTC.